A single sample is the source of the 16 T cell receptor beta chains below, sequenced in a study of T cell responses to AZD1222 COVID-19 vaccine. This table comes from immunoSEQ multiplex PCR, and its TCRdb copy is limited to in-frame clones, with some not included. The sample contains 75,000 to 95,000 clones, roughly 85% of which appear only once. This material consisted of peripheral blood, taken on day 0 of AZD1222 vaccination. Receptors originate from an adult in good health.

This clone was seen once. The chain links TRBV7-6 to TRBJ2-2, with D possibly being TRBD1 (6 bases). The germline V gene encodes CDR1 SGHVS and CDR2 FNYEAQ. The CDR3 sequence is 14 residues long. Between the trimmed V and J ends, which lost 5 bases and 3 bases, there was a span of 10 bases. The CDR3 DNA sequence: TGTGCCAGCAGCCAGGGGATACACACCGGGGAGCTGTTTTTT. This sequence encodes CASSQGIHTGELFF.

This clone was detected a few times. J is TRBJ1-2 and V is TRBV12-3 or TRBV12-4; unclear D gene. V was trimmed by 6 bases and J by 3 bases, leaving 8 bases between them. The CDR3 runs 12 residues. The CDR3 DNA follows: TGTGCCAGCAGGGAGGGTGACTATGGCTACACCTTC. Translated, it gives CASREGDYGYTF.

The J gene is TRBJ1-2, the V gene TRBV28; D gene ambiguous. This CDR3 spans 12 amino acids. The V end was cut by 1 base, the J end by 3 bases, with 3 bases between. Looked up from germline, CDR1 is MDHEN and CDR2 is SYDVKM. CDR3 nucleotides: TGTGCCAGCAGTTTATCGGACTATGGCTACACCTTC. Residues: CASSLSDYGYTF.

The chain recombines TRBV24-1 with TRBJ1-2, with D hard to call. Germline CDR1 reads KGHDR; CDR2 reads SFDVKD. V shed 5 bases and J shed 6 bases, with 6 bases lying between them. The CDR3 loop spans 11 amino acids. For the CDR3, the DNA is TGTGCCACCAGTGCGGCGGATGGCTACACCTTC. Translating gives CATSAADGYTF.

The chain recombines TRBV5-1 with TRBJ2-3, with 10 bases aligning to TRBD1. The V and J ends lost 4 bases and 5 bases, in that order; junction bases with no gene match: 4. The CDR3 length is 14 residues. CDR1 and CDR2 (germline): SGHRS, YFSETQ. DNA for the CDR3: TGCGCCAGCAGCCACGGACAGGGGGGAGATACGCAGTATTTT. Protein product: CASSHGQGGDTQYF.

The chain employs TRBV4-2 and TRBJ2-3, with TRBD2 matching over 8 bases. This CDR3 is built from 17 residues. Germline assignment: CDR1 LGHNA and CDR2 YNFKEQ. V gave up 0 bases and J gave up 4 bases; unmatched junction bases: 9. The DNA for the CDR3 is TGTGCCAGCAGCCAAGATGTGAGCGGGGGCGGTGCAGATACGCAGTATTTT. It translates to CASSQDVSGGGADTQYF.

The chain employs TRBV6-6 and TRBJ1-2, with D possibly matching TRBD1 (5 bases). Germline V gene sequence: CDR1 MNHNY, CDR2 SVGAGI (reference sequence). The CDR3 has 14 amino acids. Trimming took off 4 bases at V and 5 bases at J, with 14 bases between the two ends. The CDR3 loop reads CASSSGASGYGYTF. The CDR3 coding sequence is TGTGCCAGCAGTTCCGGGGCTAGCGGGTATGGCTACACCTTC.

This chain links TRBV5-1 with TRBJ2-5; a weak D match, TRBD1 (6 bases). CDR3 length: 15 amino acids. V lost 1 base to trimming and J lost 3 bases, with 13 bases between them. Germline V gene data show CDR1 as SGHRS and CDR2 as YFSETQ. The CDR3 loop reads CASSLIPGQEETQYF. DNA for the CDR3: TGCGCCAGCAGCTTGATACCGGGACAAGAAGAGACCCAGTACTTC.

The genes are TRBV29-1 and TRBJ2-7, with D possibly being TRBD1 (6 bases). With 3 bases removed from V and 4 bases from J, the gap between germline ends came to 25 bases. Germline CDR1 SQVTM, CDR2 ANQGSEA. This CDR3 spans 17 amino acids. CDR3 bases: TGCAGCGTTGAGAAGGGGCTAAGAGGTGGGGGCAGGTACGAGCAGTACTTC. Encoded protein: CSVEKGLRGGGRYEQYF.

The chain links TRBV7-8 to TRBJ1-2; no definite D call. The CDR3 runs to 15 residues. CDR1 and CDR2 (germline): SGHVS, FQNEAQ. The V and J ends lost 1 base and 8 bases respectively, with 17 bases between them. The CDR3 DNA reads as TGTGCCAGCAGCTTAGTCCGGCGCTACGGAGGGGGCTACACCTTC. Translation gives CASSLVRRYGGGYTF.

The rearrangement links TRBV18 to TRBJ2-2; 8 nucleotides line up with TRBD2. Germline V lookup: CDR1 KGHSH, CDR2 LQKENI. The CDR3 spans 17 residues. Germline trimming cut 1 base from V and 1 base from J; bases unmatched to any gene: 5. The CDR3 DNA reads TGTGCCAGCTCACCACGTGGCGGGGGGTTGAACACCGGGGAGCTGTTTTTT. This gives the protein CASSPRGGGLNTGELFF.

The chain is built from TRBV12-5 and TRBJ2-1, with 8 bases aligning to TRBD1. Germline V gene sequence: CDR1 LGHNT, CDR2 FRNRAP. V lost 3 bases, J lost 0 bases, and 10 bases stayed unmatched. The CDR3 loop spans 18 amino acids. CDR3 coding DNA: TGTGCTAGTGGTTTATTGTACGGGCAGGGGGCCTCCTACAATGAGCAGTTCTTC. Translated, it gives CASGLLYGQGASYNEQFF.

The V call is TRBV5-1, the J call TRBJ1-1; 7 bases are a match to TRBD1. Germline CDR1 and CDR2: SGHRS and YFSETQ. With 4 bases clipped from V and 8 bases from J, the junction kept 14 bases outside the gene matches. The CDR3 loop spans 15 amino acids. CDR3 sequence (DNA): TGCGCCAGCAGCCTCTGGGCAGGGGGTCACCAAGAAGCTTTCTTT. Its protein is CASSLWAGGHQEAFF.

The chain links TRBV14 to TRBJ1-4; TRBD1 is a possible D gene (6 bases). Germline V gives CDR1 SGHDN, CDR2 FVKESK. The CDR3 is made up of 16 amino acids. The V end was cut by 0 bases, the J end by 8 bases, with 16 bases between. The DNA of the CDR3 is TGTGCCAGCAGCCAAGATCGGGGACACTTTCCCGAAAAACTGTTTTTT. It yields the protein CASSQDRGHFPEKLFF.

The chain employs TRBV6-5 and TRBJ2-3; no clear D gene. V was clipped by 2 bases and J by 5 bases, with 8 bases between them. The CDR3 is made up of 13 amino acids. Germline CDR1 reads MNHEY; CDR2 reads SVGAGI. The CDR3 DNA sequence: TGTGCCAGCAGTTACAATGTTGGAGATACGCAGTATTTT. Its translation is CASSYNVGDTQYF.

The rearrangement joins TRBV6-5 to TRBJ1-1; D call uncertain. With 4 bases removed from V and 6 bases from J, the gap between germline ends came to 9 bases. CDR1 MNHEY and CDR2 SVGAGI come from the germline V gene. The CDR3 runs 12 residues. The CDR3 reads CASSLRWPEAFF. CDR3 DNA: TGTGCCAGCAGTTTAAGGTGGCCTGAAGCTTTCTTT.